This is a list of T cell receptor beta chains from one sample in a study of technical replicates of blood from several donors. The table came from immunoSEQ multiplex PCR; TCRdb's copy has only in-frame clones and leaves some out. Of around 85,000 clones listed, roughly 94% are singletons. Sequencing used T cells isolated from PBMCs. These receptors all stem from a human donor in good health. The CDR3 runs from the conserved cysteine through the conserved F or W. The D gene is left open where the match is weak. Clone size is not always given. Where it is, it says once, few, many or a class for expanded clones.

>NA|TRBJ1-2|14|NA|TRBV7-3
TGTGCCAGCAGCTCGAGCTCTAGGAACTATGGCTACACCTTC
CASSSSSRNYGYTF
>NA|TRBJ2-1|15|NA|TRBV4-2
TGTGCCAGCAGCCAAAATAGCGGCGCGAACAATGAGCAGTTCTTC
CASSQNSGANNEQFF
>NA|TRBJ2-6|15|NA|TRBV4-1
TGCGCCAGCAGGCGGACTTGGTCTGGGGCCAACGTCCTGACTTTC
CASRRTWSGANVLTF
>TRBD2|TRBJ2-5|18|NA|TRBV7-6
TGTGCCAGCAGCTCCATTGGACTAGCGGGAGGAATCTGGGAGACCCAGTACTTC
CASSSIGLAGGIWETQYF
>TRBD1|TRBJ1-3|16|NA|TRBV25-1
TGTGCCAGCAGTGAATCGGGACAGGGATGGGGAAACACCATATATTTT
CASSESGQGWGNTIYF
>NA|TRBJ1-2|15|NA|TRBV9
TGTGCCAGCAGCCTCCAAGGCAGGGGTTCCTATGGCTACACCTTC
CASSLQGRGSYGYTF
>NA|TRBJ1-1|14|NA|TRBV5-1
TGCGCCAGCAGAGTGAGGTCCTCGAACACTGAAGCTTTCTTT
CASRVRSSNTEAFF
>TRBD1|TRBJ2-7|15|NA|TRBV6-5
TGTGCCAGCAGAGCCCCGGGACAGGCAGTCTACGAGCAGTACTTC
CASRAPGQAVYEQYF
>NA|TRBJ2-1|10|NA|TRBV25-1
TGTGCCAGCAGAGGGGATGAGCAGTTCTTC
CASRGDEQFF
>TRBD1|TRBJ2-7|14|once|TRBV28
TGTGCCAGCACCATTCAGGGGGCGCGTTACGAGCAGTACTTC
CASTIQGARYEQYF